The T cell receptor (beta chain) described here comes from a study of T cells after yellow fever vaccination. V lost 11 bases, J lost 0 bases, and 13 bases lay in between. The CDR3 is 13 residues long. General study results and limits: Detected again after the booster were most primary-vaccination clones, at 95% to 98% CD4 and 80% to 90% CD8. The CD4 and CD8 compartments had a small share of their clonotypes in common.

Notes on this clonotype: Its specificity is not known.

The 5'RACE template-switching step produced TCR cDNA and added a universal primer site and UMIs. TCRdb re-analysed the 5' RACE reads in MiXCR, keeping a single row per CDR3 protein. The sample contains nearly 300,000 distinct CDR3 sequences, approximately 10% of which appear only once. The specimen was CD4+ T cells sorted from PBMCs, collected 5 days after the yellow fever booster vaccination. The chain has TRBV23-1 and TRBJ1-1, with unresolved D. Being an ORF, TRBV23-1 has a function that is uncertain. The clonotype comes from a man younger than 30 who received the YFV17D yellow fever vaccine. This CDR3 is CASVGRLNTEAFF. The CDR3 DNA is TGCGCCTCCGTCGGACGGCTGAACACTGAAGCTTTCTTT.